Following are 7 T cell receptor beta chains from one sample sequenced in a study of CD8 T cells in ankylosing spondylitis. TCRdb reprocessed the 5' RACE reads via MiXCR and lists one record per CDR3 protein. The sample carries 300,000 to 350,000 distinct CDR3 sequences, about 9.9% recorded once. Sequenced material: blood, either unsorted or a sorted T cell fraction (not recorded which). The source of these receptors is a female donor with ankylosing spondylitis or in good health (not recorded which).

This clonotype was seen a few times. The genes are TRBV11-2 and TRBJ1-3; no firm D call. The CDR3 has 13 amino acids. V lost 2 bases and J 3 bases, leaving 5 bases between the germline ends. CDR1 and CDR2 (germline): SGHAT, FQNNGV. CDR3 in DNA: TGTGCCAGCAGCTTACAGTTTGGAAACACCATATATTTT. It codes for CASSLQFGNTIYF. Combining the CDR3 with reference TRBV11-2 and TRBJ1-3 gives the whole variable domain EAGVAQSPRYKIIEKRQSVAFWCNPISGHATLYWYQQILGQGPKLLIQFQNNGVVDDSQLPKDRFSAERLKGVDSTLKIQPAKLEDSAVYLCASSLQFGNTIYFGEGSWLTVV.

This clonotype was found many times. The chain has TRBV14 and TRBJ2-1; possibly TRBD1 for D (5 bases). Looked up from germline, CDR1 is SGHDN and CDR2 is FVKESK. V lost 4 bases and J lost 4, with 11 bases in between. The CDR3 spans 14 residues. The CDR3: CASSPWGGYNEQFF. The CDR3 DNA reads TGTGCCAGCAGCCCATGGGGCGGATACAATGAGCAGTTCTTC.

The V gene is TRBV29-1, the J gene TRBJ1-5; TRBD1 is a possible D gene (6 bases). Germline V gene sequence: CDR1 SQVTM, CDR2 ANQGSEA. Trimming removed 6 bases at V and 5 bases at J, with 14 bases between. This CDR3 region has 13 residues. The DNA for the CDR3 is TGCAGCGTCGCCACAGGGTTCGATCAGCCCCAGCATTTT. It specifies CSVATGFDQPQHF.

This clonotype was observed many times. V is TRBV28 and J is TRBJ2-5; maybe TRBD2 (6 bases). This CDR3 is 14 amino acids long. The germline gives CDR1 MDHEN, CDR2 SYDVKM. The germline V and J ends were trimmed by 6 bases and 5 bases, with 16 bases remaining between them. The CDR3 is CASRGIVGGETQYF. For the CDR3, the DNA is TGTGCCAGCAGAGGGATTGTTGGAGGGGAGACCCAGTACTTC.

This clonotype has at least ten counts. CDR3 sequence (DNA): TGTGCCAGCAACCGGGCACAGGCAACAAGTGAAGCTTTCTTT. This gives the protein CASNRAQATSEAFF. The V and J genes are TRBV6-1 and TRBJ1-1, with D perhaps TRBD1 (5 bases). Trimming took off 7 bases at V and 7 bases at J, with 19 bases between the two ends. Germline-derived CDR1 and CDR2 are MNHNS and SASEGT. This CDR3 has 14 amino acids.

The chain joins TRBV14 to TRBJ2-7; D is unresolved. CDR1 is SGHDN, CDR2 FVKESK, per germline. This CDR3 is built from 12 residues. V lost 1 base to trimming and J lost 8 bases, with 9 bases between them. CDR3 residues: CASSQVAGQQYF. The CDR3, as DNA: TGTGCCAGCAGCCAAGTAGCCGGCCAGCAGTACTTC.

This clonotype was seen many times. This sequence joins TRBV7-3 and TRBJ2-7, with a weak D call TRBD1 (6 bases). V lost 5 bases to trimming and J lost 10 bases, with 18 bases between them. Germline V gene data show CDR1 as SGHTA and CDR2 as FQGTGA. The CDR3 is 13 amino acids. The CDR3 bases are TGTGCCAGCAGCGAGAACGACAGGACTCTACAGTACTTC. Protein sequence: CASSENDRTLQYF.